These 11 T cell receptor beta chains were sequenced from one sample in a study of vaccination and CD4 T cells after COVID-19. These TCRs are of unknown antigen specificity. The treatment is: approximately 9-day PBMC culture with coronavirus spike peptide pools or control peptides (ViraFEST assay). Sequencing of the DNA from cultured CD4+ T cells was carried out with the Oncomine TCR Beta short-read assay. TCRdb reprocessed the PCR reads via MiXCR and lists one record per CDR3 protein. Here the sample spans 10,000 to 15,000 distinct CDR3 sequences, 53% being singletons. The sample consisted of CD4+ T cells from blood, cultured in vitro. These receptors originate from a human donor who had recovered from COVID-19.

The chain is built from TRBV11-3 and TRBJ2-4; a weak D match, TRBD2 (6 bases). V lost 2 bases, J lost 0 bases, and 8 bases lay in between. The germline V gene has CDR1 SGHNT and CDR2 YENEEA. This CDR3 has 15 residues. The DNA for the CDR3 is TGTGCCAGCAGCTTACTTAGCGGAGCCAAAAACATTCAGTACTTC. Its translation: CASSLLSGAKNIQYF.

This clonotype occurred a few times. V usage is TRBV27 and J usage is TRBJ2-7, with 7 bases matching TRBD1. In germline, CDR1 is MNHEY, CDR2 SMNVEV (reference sequence). This CDR3 has 15 amino acids. The V segment lost 5 bases and the J segment 4 bases; nucleotides outside the gene matches: 11. This CDR3 is CASSPQGGDAYEQYF. For the CDR3, the DNA is TGTGCCAGCAGTCCCCAAGGGGGCGATGCTTACGAGCAGTACTTC.

This chain uses TRBV10-3 with TRBJ2-5, with TRBD2 matching over 9 bases. V was pared by 1 base and J by 5 bases, with 8 bases of the junction left unmatched. The CDR3 covers 16 residues. Germline values: CDR1 ENHRY, CDR2 SYGVKD. In DNA, the CDR3 is TGTGCCATCAGTGAGTTGGGGGGACTAGCCCTGGAGACCCAGTACTTC. Amino acid sequence: CAISELGGLALETQYF.

The chain uses TRBV7-2 and TRBJ2-1; no reliable D call. Trimming pared 3 bases from V and 3 bases from J, leaving 6 bases between. Germline V gene data show CDR1 as SGHTA and CDR2 as FQGNSA. This CDR3 contains 13 residues. The CDR3 nucleotides read TGTGCCAGCAGCTTTGGACGCTACAATGAGCAGTTCTTC. This gives the protein CASSFGRYNEQFF.

The rearrangement joins TRBV7-2 to TRBJ2-5; the match to TRBD1 covers 8 bases. CDR3 size: 15 residues. After removal of 3 bases from V and 1 base from J, the junction contained 4 bases not matched to a gene. Germline lookup yields CDR1 SGHTA and CDR2 FQGNSA. CDR3 region: CASSFDRGLQETQYF. CDR3 nucleotides: TGTGCCAGCAGCTTCGACAGGGGCCTCCAAGAGACCCAGTACTTC.

This sequence joins TRBV18 and TRBJ1-1, with 7 positions matching TRBD1. Germline-derived CDR1 and CDR2 are KGHSH and LQKENI. Trimming cost V 6 bases and J 6 bases; bases outside gene matches: 10. The CDR3 loop spans 14 amino acids. CDR3 bases: TGTGCCAGCTCGGACTCAAGGGGGCAGCCTGAAGCTTTCTTT. The encoded protein is CASSDSRGQPEAFF. Variable domain in full (rest from reference TRBV18 and TRBJ1-1): NAGVMQNPRHLVRRRGQEARLRCSPMKGHSHVYWYRQLPEEGLKFMVYLQKENIIDESGMPKERFSAEFPKEGPSILRIQQVVRGDSAAYFCASSDSRGQPEAFFGQGTRLTVV.

V usage is TRBV20-1 and J usage is TRBJ2-5, with TRBD2 matching 9 bases. Germline V gene sequence: CDR1 DFQATT, CDR2 SNEGSKA (reference sequence). With V trimmed by 0 bases and J by 2 bases, 7 bases remained unmatched. This CDR3 is 16 amino acids long. Here the CDR3 reads CSARDFTSGLQETQYF. The CDR3 bases are TGCAGTGCTAGAGATTTCACTAGCGGGTTACAAGAGACCCAGTACTTC.

In its sample, this clonotype was seen once. The chain is built from TRBV7-9 and TRBJ1-2; maybe TRBD1 (6 bases). CDR1 is SEHNR and CDR2 is FQNEAQ in the germline V gene (reference sequence). The germline V and J ends were trimmed by 1 base and 1 base, with 13 bases remaining between them. The CDR3 runs 16 residues. CDR3 in amino acids: CASSLGGGTINYGYTF. In DNA, the CDR3 is TGTGCCAGCAGCTTAGGGGGGGGCACAATTAACTATGGCTACACCTTC.

The V call is TRBV20-1, the J call TRBJ1-6, with 7 bases fitting TRBD1. The V and J ends lost 6 bases and 6 bases, in that order; junction bases with no gene match: 8. From germline, CDR1 is DFQATT and CDR2 SNEGSKA (reference sequence). The CDR3 totals 14 residues. For the CDR3, the DNA is TGCAGTGCAGTGAGGGGGCATGGTAATTCACCCCTCCACTTT. This translates into CSAVRGHGNSPLHF.

The V call is TRBV7-2, the J call TRBJ2-7; weak D call: TRBD1 (5 bases). This CDR3 comprises 13 residues. The ends were cut back, 5 bases at V and 2 bases at J, with 10 bases in the middle. The V gene's germline CDR1 is SGHTA and CDR2 FQGNSA. The CDR3 loop reads CASSQRGTYEQYF. The CDR3 region has the DNA TGTGCCAGCAGCCAAAGGGGTACCTACGAGCAGTACTTC.

This clonotype appeared a few times. This sequence joins TRBV6-1 and TRBJ2-2; D call uncertain. This CDR3 is built from 16 residues. Trimming left V 6 bases short and J 4 bases short, with 18 bases between. The germline gives CDR1 MNHNS, CDR2 SASEGT. The CDR3 spells CASSPLGHLFTGELFF. The CDR3 region has the DNA TGTGCCAGCAGCCCCCTGGGCCACCTATTCACCGGGGAGCTGTTTTTT.